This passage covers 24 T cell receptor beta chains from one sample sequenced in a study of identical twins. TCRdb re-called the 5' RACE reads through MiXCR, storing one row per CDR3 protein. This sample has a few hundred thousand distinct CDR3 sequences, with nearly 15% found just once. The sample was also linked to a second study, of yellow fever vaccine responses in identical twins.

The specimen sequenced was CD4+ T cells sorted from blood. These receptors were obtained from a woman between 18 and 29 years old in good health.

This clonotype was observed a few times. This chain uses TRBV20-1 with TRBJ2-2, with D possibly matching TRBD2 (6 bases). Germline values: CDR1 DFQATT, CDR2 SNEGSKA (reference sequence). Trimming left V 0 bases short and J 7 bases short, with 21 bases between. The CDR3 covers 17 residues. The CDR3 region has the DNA TGCAGTGCTAGAGATCTTCGGCGGAGGGGCTCCGGCGGGGAGCTGTTTTTT. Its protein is CSARDLRRRGSGGELFF.

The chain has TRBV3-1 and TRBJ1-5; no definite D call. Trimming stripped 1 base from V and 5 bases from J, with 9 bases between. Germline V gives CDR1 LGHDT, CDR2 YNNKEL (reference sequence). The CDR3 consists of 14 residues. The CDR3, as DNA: TGTGCCAGCAGCCAAGGTTTCCGTTATCAGCCCCAGCATTTT. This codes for CASSQGFRYQPQHF.

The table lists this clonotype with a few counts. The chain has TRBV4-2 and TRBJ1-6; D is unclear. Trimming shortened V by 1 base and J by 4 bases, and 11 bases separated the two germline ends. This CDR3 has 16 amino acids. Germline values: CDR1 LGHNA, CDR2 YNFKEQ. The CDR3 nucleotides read TGTGCCAGCAGCCAAGCCGTAGCCCGATATAATTCACCCCTCCACTTT. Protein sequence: CASSQAVARYNSPLHF.

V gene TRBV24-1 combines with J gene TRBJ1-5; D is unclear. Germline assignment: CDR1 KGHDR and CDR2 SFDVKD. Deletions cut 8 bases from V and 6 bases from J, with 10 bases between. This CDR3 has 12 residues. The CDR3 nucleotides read TGTGCCACCACCGGGTTTGCTCAGCCCCAGCATTTT. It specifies CATTGFAQPQHF.

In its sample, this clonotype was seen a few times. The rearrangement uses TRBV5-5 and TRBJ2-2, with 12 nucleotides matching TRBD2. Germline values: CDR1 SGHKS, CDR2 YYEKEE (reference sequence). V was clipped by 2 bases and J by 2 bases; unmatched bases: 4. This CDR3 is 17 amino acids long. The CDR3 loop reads CASSFPSGGANTGELFF. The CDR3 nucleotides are TGTGCCAGCAGCTTCCCTAGCGGGGGGGCCAACACCGGGGAGCTGTTTTTT.

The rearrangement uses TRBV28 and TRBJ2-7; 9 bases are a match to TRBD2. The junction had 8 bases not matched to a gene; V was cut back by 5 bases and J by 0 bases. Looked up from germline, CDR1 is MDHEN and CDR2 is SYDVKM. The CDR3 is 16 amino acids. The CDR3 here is CASSHGSGRSSYEQYF. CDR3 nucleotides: TGTGCCAGCAGTCACGGCAGCGGGAGGAGCTCCTACGAGCAGTACTTC.

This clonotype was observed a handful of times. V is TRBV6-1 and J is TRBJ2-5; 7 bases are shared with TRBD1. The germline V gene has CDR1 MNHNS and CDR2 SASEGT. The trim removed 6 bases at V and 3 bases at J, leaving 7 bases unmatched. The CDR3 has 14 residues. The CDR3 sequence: CASRQPGTEETQYF. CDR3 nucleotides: TGTGCCAGCAGACAACCCGGGACAGAAGAGACCCAGTACTTC.

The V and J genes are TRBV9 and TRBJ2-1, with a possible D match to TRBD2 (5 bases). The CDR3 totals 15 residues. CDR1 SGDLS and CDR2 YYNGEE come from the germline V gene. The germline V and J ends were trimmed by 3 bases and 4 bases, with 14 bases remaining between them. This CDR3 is CASSADGSRYNEQFF. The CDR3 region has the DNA TGTGCCAGCAGCGCAGATGGGAGTCGGTACAATGAGCAGTTCTTC.

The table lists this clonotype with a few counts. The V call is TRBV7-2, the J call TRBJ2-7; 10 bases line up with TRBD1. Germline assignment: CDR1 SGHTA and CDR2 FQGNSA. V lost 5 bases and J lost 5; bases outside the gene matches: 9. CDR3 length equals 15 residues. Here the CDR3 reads CASSMSTGGFHEQYF. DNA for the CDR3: TGTGCCAGCAGCATGTCGACAGGGGGCTTCCACGAGCAGTACTTC.

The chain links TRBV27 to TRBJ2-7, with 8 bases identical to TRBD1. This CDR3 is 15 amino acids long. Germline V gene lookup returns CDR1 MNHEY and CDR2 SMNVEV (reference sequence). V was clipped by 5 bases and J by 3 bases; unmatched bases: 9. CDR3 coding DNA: TGTGCCAGCAGTCGTATCCGGGACAGGTACTACGAGCAGTACTTC. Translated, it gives CASSRIRDRYYEQYF.

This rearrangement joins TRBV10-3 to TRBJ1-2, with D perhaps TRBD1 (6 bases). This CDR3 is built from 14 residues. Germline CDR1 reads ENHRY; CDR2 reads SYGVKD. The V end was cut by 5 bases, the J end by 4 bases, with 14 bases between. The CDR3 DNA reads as TGTGCCATCAGTATAGACGGGGACATCTATGGCTACACCTTC. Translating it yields CAISIDGDIYGYTF.

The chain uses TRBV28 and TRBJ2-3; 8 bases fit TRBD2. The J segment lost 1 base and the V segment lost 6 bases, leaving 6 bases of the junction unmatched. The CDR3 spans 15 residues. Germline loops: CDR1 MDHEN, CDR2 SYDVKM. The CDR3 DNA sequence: TGTGCCAGCAGAACCAGCGGGAGTGGCACAGATACGCAGTATTTT. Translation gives CASRTSGSGTDTQYF.

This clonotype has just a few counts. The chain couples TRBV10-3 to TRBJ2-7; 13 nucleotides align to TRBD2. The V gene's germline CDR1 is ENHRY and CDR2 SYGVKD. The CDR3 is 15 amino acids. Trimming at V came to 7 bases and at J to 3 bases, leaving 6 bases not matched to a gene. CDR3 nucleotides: TGTGCCATCATGCAACTAGCGGGAGGGTACTACGAGCAGTACTTC. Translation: CAIMQLAGGYYEQYF.

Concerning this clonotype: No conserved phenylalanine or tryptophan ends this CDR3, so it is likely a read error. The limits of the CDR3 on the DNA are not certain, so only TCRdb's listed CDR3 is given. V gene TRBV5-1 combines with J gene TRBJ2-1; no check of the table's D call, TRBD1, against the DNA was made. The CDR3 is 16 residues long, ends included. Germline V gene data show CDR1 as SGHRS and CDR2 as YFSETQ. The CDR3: CASSSTPGQGALNFVS.

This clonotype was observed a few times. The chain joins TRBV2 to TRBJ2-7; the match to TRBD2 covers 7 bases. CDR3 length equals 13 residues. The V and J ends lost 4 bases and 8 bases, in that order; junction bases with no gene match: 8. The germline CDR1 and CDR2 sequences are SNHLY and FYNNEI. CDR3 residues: CASSAPGLVKQYF. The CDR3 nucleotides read TGTGCCAGCAGTGCACCCGGACTAGTCAAGCAGTACTTC.

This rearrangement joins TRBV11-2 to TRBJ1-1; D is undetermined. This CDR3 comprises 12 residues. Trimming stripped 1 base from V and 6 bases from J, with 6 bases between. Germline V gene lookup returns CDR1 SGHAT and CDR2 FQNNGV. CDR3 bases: TGTGCCAGCAGCTTAGGAAGGGCTGAAGCTTTCTTT. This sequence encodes CASSLGRAEAFF.

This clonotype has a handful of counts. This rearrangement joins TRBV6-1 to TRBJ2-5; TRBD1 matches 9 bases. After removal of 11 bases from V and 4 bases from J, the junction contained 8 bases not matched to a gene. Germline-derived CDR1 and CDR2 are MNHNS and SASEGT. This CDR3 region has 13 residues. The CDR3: CAVRDRAPETQYF. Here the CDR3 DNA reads TGTGCCGTCCGGGACAGGGCCCCAGAGACCCAGTACTTC.

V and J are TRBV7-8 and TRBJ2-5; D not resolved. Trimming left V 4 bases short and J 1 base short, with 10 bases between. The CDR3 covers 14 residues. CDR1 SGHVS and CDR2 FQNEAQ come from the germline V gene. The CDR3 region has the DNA TGTGCCAGCAGCTATGCCGGGTTCCAAGAGACCCAGTACTTC. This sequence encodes CASSYAGFQETQYF.

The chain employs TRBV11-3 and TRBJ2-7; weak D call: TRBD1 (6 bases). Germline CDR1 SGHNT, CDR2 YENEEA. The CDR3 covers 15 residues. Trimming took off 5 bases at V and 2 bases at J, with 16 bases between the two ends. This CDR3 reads CASSPGTIGPYEQYF. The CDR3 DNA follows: TGTGCCAGCAGCCCCGGGACAATTGGCCCCTACGAGCAGTACTTC.

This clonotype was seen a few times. The CDR3 loop is CASSPTSGGNEQFF. CDR3 coding DNA: TGTGCCAGCAGTCCGACTAGCGGGGGGAATGAGCAGTTCTTC. This chain connects TRBV5-5 to TRBJ2-1; 13 nucleotides agree with TRBD2. Trimming removed 5 bases from V and 7 bases from J; junction bases left unmatched: 3. Germline CDR1 and CDR2: SGHKS and YYEKEE (reference sequence). The CDR3 is made up of 14 amino acids. The full variable domain, its missing parts supplied by reference TRBV5-5 and TRBJ2-1, is DAGVTQSPTHLIKTRGQQVTLRCSPISGHKSVSWYQQVLGQGPQFIFQYYEKEERGRGNFPDRFSARQFPNYSSELNVNALLLGDSALYLCASSPTSGGNEQFFGPGTRLTVL.

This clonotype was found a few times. Here the CDR3 reads CASRREGTQYF. The CDR3 DNA reads TGTGCCAGCAGACGGGAAGGGACCCAGTACTTC. The rearrangement uses TRBV25-1 and TRBJ2-5, with D tentatively TRBD2 (5 bases). V was shortened by 6 bases and J by 7 bases, with 9 bases between the two germline ends. Germline lookup yields CDR1 MGHDK and CDR2 SYGVNS. The CDR3 is 11 residues long.

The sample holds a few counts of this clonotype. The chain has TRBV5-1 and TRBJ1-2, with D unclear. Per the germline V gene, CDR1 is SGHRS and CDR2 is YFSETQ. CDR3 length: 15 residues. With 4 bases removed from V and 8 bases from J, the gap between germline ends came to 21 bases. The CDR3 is CASSAQSWGAGGYTF. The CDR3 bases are TGCGCCAGCAGCGCCCAGAGTTGGGGTGCGGGGGGCTACACCTTC.

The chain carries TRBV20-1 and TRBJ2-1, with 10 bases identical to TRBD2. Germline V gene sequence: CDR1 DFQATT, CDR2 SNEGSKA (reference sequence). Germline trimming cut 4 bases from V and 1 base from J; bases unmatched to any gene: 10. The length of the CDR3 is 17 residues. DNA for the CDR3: TGCAGTGCTACAGTAGCGGGGGGCTACGATTCCTACAATGAGCAGTTCTTC. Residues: CSATVAGGYDSYNEQFF.

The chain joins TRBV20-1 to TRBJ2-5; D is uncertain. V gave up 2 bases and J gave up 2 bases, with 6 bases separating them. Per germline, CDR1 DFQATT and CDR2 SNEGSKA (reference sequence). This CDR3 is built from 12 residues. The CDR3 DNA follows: TGCAGTGCTAGACTGAATCAAGAGACCCAGTACTTC. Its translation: CSARLNQETQYF.